Listed below are T cell receptor beta chains from one sample, sequenced in a study of blood T cell repertoires in COVID-19. Produced via immunoSEQ multiplex PCR; TCRdb's table is partial and in-frame only. The sample lists about 250,000 clones, roughly 85% occurring once. Source material: PBMCs or T cells enriched from blood (not recorded which). These receptors originate from a woman aged 45-65 years with acute COVID-19. The CDR3 runs from the conserved cysteine through the conserved F or W. The D gene is left open where the match is weak. Size is stated for part of the rows, as once, few or many counts, or as a class when the clone is expanded.

>14|TRBJ2-1|.|TRBD1|TRBV19
CASSSGQGYNEQFF
TGTGCCAGTAGTTCGGGACAGGGCTACAATGAGCAGTTCTTC
>15|TRBJ2-7|.|TRBD1|TRBV5-1
CASSAGQGGTGEQYF
TGCGCCAGCAGCGCCGGACAGGGGGGGACCGGCGAGCAGTACTTC
>17|TRBJ2-3|.|.|TRBV27
CASSHSTRQVRPDTQYF
TGTGCCAGCAGCCATTCGACCCGACAGGTACGACCAGATACGCAGTATTTT
>14|TRBJ2-7|.|TRBD2|TRBV6-5
CASSSGLAPYEQYF
TGTGCCAGCAGTTCCGGACTAGCGCCCTACGAGCAGTACTTC
>19|TRBJ2-1|.|TRBD2|TRBV19
CASIRTGLAGGGSYNEQFF
TGTGCCAGTATAAGGACGGGACTAGCGGGGGGAGGGTCCTACAATGAGCAGTTCTTC
>14|TRBJ1-1|.|TRBD1|TRBV10-3
CAISEGQGNTEAFF
TGTGCCATCAGTGAGGGACAGGGGAACACTGAAGCTTTCTTT
>10|TRBJ1-1|.|.|TRBV6-2/TRBV6-3
CASSYGWAFF
TGTGCCAGCAGTTACGGCTGGGCTTTCTTT
>18|TRBJ2-3|.|TRBD2|TRBV4-1
CASSQDGLAGGITDTQYF
TGCGCCAGCAGCCAAGATGGATTAGCGGGGGGGATCACAGATACGCAGTATTTT
>12|TRBJ1-3|once|.|TRBV3-1/TRBV3-2
CASSQGANTIYF
TGTGCCAGCAGCCAAGGGGCCAACACCATATATTTT
>14|TRBJ1-3|.|.|TRBV10-2
CASSGGGSGNTIYF
TGCGCCAGCAGTGGCGGAGGCTCTGGAAACACCATATATTTT
>16|TRBJ1-6|.|.|TRBV1
CTSSHFDRGRRSPLHF
TGCACCAGCAGCCACTTCGACAGGGGAAGGCGATCACCCCTCCACTTT
>12|TRBJ1-2|.|.|TRBV10-3
CAISESREGYTF
TGTGCCATCAGTGAGTCGAGGGAGGGCTACACCTTC
>15|TRBJ1-2|.|.|TRBV7-2
CASSLTPGSTTGYTF
TGTGCCAGCAGCTTGACCCCGGGATCCACTACTGGCTACACCTTC
>13|TRBJ2-1|.|TRBD2|TRBV10-3
CAIKGLAGGEQFF
TGTGCCATAAAGGGACTAGCGGGGGGCGAGCAGTTCTTC
>12|TRBJ2-7|few|TRBD1|TRBV5-1
CASSGDSYEQYF
TGCGCCAGCAGCGGGGACAGCTACGAGCAGTACTTC
>15|TRBJ2-1|.|.|TRBV19
CASSTTPRDNNEQFF
TGTGCCAGTAGTACGACCCCCCGAGACAACAATGAGCAGTTCTTC
>15|TRBJ2-1|.|TRBD2|TRBV6-5
CASSYGLAGDNEQFF
TGTGCCAGCAGTTACGGACTAGCGGGAGACAATGAGCAGTTCTTC
>15|TRBJ1-3|.|.|TRBV18
CASSPTVYSGNTIYF
TGTGCCAGCTCTCCTACAGTATACTCTGGAAACACCATATATTTT
>16|TRBJ2-1|.|.|TRBV21-1
CASSLPGTGPYNEQFF
TGTGCCAGCAGCCTCCCGGGGACAGGGCCCTACAATGAGCAGTTCTTC
>16|TRBJ2-7|few|TRBD2|TRBV6-2/TRBV6-3
CASSYASGGEAYEQYF
TGTGCCAGCAGTTACGCCAGCGGGGGGGAAGCCTACGAGCAGTACTTC
>17|TRBJ1-3|.|.|TRBV30
CAWSLIATAMPGNTIYF
TGTGCCTGGAGTCTGATCGCGACAGCCATGCCTGGAAACACCATATATTTT
>16|TRBJ2-5|.|TRBD1|TRBV11-1
CASSLVFGTAQETQYF
TGTGCCAGCAGCTTAGTGTTCGGGACAGCCCAAGAGACCCAGTACTTC
>15|TRBJ2-3|once|TRBD1|TRBV19
CASSPTGGASNTQYF
TGTGCCAGTAGCCCGACAGGGGGCGCAAGTAATACGCAGTATTTT
>14|TRBJ2-1|.|TRBD2|TRBV5-1
CASSLSGGYNEQFF
TGCGCCAGCAGCTTATCGGGGGGCTACAATGAGCAGTTCTTC
>13|TRBJ2-7|.|TRBD2|TRBV30
CAWSRGGPYEQYF
TGTGCCTGGAGTCGCGGGGGGCCCTACGAGCAGTACTTC
>14|TRBJ1-1|.|TRBD1|TRBV4-3
CASSLDRGYTEAFF
TGCGCCAGCAGCCTGGACAGGGGGTACACTGAAGCTTTCTTT
>15|TRBJ1-1|once|TRBD1|TRBV7-6
CASSRRQGVNTEAFF
TGTGCCAGCAGCCGTAGACAGGGGGTAAACACTGAAGCTTTCTTT
>12|TRBJ1-6|.|.|TRBV23-1
CASAGRNSPLHF
TGCGCCTCGGCGGGGCGAAATTCACCCCTCCACTTT
>14|TRBJ1-5|.|.|TRBV6-2/TRBV6-3
CASSWSGDNQPQHF
TGTGCCAGCAGTTGGAGCGGAGACAATCAGCCCCAGCATTTT
>12|TRBJ2-7|.|.|TRBV5-4
CASSLAGLEQYF
TGTGCCAGCAGCTTGGCCGGGTTGGAGCAGTACTTC
>15|TRBJ1-5|few|.|TRBV5-6
CASSLQGSPGQPQHF
TGTGCCAGCAGCCTGCAGGGATCACCGGGTCAGCCCCAGCATTTT
>18|TRBJ2-6|.|TRBD1|TRBV11-3
CASSPGGQGATGANVLTF
TGTGCCAGCAGCCCGGGGGGACAGGGGGCAACTGGGGCCAACGTCCTGACTTTC
>16|TRBJ2-2|.|.|TRBV3-1/TRBV3-2
CASSQQSGPNTGELFF
TGTGCCAGCAGCCAACAAAGCGGTCCCAACACCGGGGAGCTGTTTTTT
>12|TRBJ1-1|.|.|TRBV7-9
CASSYTGTEAFF
TGTGCCAGCAGCTATACAGGGACTGAAGCTTTCTTT
>14|TRBJ2-7|.|TRBD1|TRBV30
CAWSVGQGAFKQYF
TGTGCCTGGAGTGTGGGACAGGGGGCTTTCAAGCAGTACTTC
>14|TRBJ1-2|.|.|TRBV6-7
CASSYAGSNYGYTF
TGTGCCAGCAGTTACGCGGGGTCTAACTATGGCTACACCTTC
>15|TRBJ1-6|.|TRBD1|TRBV7-9
CASSPGQGDNSPLHF
TGTGCCAGCAGCCCCGGACAGGGAGATAATTCACCCCTCCACTTT
>17|TRBJ1-5|.|TRBD1|TRBV2
CASRRTGPVIFDQPQHF
TGTGCCAGCCGAAGGACAGGGCCTGTTATATTTGATCAGCCCCAGCATTTT
>13|TRBJ2-5|few|.|TRBV7-2
CASSSLAQETQYF
TGTGCCAGCAGCTCCTTAGCGCAAGAGACCCAGTACTTC
>19|TRBJ2-3|.|TRBD2|TRBV4-1
CASSLTRGGGAIGTDTQYF
TGCGCCAGCAGCCTTACCCGCGGCGGGGGGGCGATCGGGACAGATACGCAGTATTTT
>13|TRBJ1-5|.|.|TRBV11-2
CASSRGGGQPQHF
TGTGCCAGCAGCCGGGGGGGCGGCCAGCCCCAGCATTTT
>14|TRBJ1-2|.|.|TRBV5-4
CASRRTIDSYGYTF
TGTGCCAGCAGACGCACTATCGACAGCTATGGCTACACCTTC
>15|TRBJ1-2|.|.|TRBV6-5
CASSPEGLTNYGYTF
TGTGCCAGCAGTCCCGAGGGACTTACTAACTATGGCTACACCTTC
>15|TRBJ1-2|.|TRBD1|TRBV19
CASSIGAQGKDGYTF
TGTGCCAGTAGTATAGGGGCACAGGGGAAGGATGGCTACACCTTC
>13|TRBJ1-1|once|TRBD1|TRBV30
CAWSRTGGTEAFF
TGTGCCTGGAGTCGAACAGGGGGGACTGAAGCTTTCTTT
>16|TRBJ1-1|few|.|TRBV24-1
CATSDLPSTGNTEAFF
TGTGCCACCAGTGATTTACCGTCTACAGGGAACACTGAAGCTTTCTTT